The subject of this entry is one T cell receptor beta chain. Its cognate antigen is unknown. These data are taken from a study of shared clonotypes between healthy human individuals. Study in general: Per donor, three plates held CD4 naive cells, three held CD4 memory, two held CD8 naive and one held CD8 memory. Findings and limits, study-wide: Unshared clonotypes carried lower generation probabilities than those common to all four donors. Blood alone was sampled, and tissue repertoires likely differ.

Germline assignment: CDR1 SGHVS and CDR2 FQNEAQ. This CDR3 has 13 residues. V lost 3 bases and J 7 bases, leaving 12 bases between the germline ends. It was CD45RO-negative cells, positively selected for CCR7, that made up naive CD8 cells, with terminally differentiated effector memory CD45RA+ cells excluded. Assay: immunoSEQ multiplex PCR; the TCRdb copy retains only in-frame clones and omits some. The sample contains more than 600,000 clones, about 92% of which appear only once. The sample taken for sequencing was naive CD8+ T cells sorted from blood. V is TRBV7-8 and J is TRBJ1-1; the D is unclear. The receptor was isolated from a young man in good health. Here the CDR3 DNA reads TGTGCCAGCAGCTTGCAAATTACAGATGAAGCTTTCTTT. The encoded protein is CASSLQITDEAFF.